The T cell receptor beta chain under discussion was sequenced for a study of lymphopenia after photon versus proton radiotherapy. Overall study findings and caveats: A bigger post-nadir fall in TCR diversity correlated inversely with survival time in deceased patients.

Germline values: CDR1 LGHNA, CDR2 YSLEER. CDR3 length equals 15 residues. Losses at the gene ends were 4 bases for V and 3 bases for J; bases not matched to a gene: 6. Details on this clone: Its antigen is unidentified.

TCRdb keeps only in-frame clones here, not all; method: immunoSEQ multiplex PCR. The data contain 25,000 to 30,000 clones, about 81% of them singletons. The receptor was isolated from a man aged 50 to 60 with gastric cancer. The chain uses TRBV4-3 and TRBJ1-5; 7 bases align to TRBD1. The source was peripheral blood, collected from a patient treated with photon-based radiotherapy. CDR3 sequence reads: CASSLSTGYNQPQHF. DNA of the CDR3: TGCGCCAGCAGCCTATCGACAGGGTACAATCAGCCCCAGCATTTT.